Included here is one T cell receptor beta chain sequence, with context. What it binds is unknown. Generated by immunoSEQ multiplex PCR, the TCRdb table keeps only in-frame clones and is missing some. This sample carries 440,000 or so clones, about 90% of them seen once, and the ten largest clones take about 4.5%. Treatment given: roughly 20 received Ad26.COV2.S at low or high dose, single or two shots; 5 received placebo; per-sample allocation not given. The investigators took samples on day 63 after the first vaccine or placebo injection. V was clipped by 6 bases and J by 3 bases, with 8 bases between them. The germline V gene encodes CDR1 MNHEY and CDR2 SVGAGI. CDR3 size: 13 residues. The data stem from a study of Ad26.COV2.S vaccination and SARS-CoV-2 variants. Across the whole study: Ad26.COV2.S, an intramuscular injection, was given once or twice 56 days apart.

General observations from the study: People who got the vaccine had more spike-specific TCR breadth than people who got placebo.

This receptor was obtained from a person between 18 and 65 years old who received the Ad26.COV2.S COVID-19 vaccine or a placebo. The sequencing used peripheral blood, collected in a trial of Ad26.COV2.S vaccine versus placebo. V and J are TRBV6-5 and TRBJ2-2, with D unresolved. The CDR3 DNA reads TGTGCCAGCAGGAGCAGTCACACCGGGGAGCTGTTTTTT. Its translation: CASRSSHTGELFF.